The 27 T cell receptor beta chains given below trace back to one sample, sequenced in a study of blood T cell repertoires in COVID-19 (dated by TCRdb to 2019 to 2021). Library creation used the immunoSEQ multiplex PCR assay. TCRdb re-hosts the immuneACCESS table, in-frame sequences only. Its copies lack some clones; in the studies checked, an unresolved V gene accounts for under half of them, and the cause for the rest is not known. Present in this sample are about 100,000 clones, more than 70% of which were seen just once. In total, the top ten clones hold around 13% of the sample. The sequencing sample was made of peripheral blood. The receptors stem from a human donor in a cohort sampled during active COVID-19.

The chain links TRBV14 to TRBJ2-7; weak D call: TRBD1 (5 bases). The CDR3 length is 16 residues. The V gene lost 1 base and the J gene lost 3 bases, with 16 bases spanning the gap. Germline values: CDR1 SGHDN, CDR2 FVKESK. The CDR3 DNA sequence: TGTGCCAGCAGCCAAGGTCGCAGGGATCTTTACTACGAGCAGTACTTC. Residues: CASSQGRRDLYYEQYF.

This sequence joins TRBV6-1 and TRBJ2-5; TRBD2 aligns across 9 bases. This CDR3 is built from 18 residues. Unmatched junction bases numbered 14, after V lost 4 bases and J lost 2 bases. CDR1 and CDR2 from the germline V gene are MNHNS and SASEGT. The CDR3 protein is CASSAVVTRLAAQETQYF. The DNA for the CDR3 is TGTGCCAGCAGTGCCGTTGTTACAAGACTAGCGGCACAAGAGACCCAGTACTTC.

In this sample, this clone turned up once. The rearrangement links TRBV7-7 to TRBJ2-2; a possible D gene is TRBD1 (5 bases). This CDR3 spans 17 amino acids. V was cut by 5 bases and J by 4 bases, with 20 bases left in between. The V gene's germline CDR1 is SSHAT and CDR2 FNYEAQ (reference sequence). Here the CDR3 reads CASSPRAGYIGTGELFF. CDR3 bases: TGTGCCAGCAGCCCCCGGGCAGGGTATATTGGCACCGGGGAGCTGTTTTTT.

The chain combines TRBV7-8 with TRBJ1-2; the match to TRBD1 covers 7 bases. Germline-derived CDR1 and CDR2 are SGHVS and FQNEAQ. CDR3 length: 14 residues. With V trimmed by 5 bases and J by 4 bases, 7 bases remained unmatched. CDR3 sequence reads: CASSQFTGAYGYTF. The CDR3 DNA sequence: TGTGCCAGCAGCCAGTTTACAGGGGCCTATGGCTACACCTTC.

The CDR3 DNA is TGTGCCAGTAGAGAGCAGGGTAGCAATCAGCCCCAGCATTTT. Translated, it gives CASREQGSNQPQHF. The chain uses TRBV19 and TRBJ1-5; the D gene is possibly TRBD1 (5 bases). V was clipped by 6 bases and J by 0 bases, with 9 bases between them. The CDR3 loop spans 14 amino acids. CDR1 and CDR2 (germline): LNHDA, SQIVND (reference sequence). Supplemented by reference TRBV19 and TRBJ1-5, the full variable domain reads DGGITQSPKYLFRKEGQNVTLSCEQNLNHDAMYWYRQDPGQGLRLIYYSQIVNDFQKGDIAEGYSVSREKKESFPLTVTSAQKNPTAFYLCASREQGSNQPQHFGDGTRLSIL.

The table lists this clone with a few counts. This chain uses TRBV4-1 with TRBJ2-4; weak D call: TRBD1 (5 bases). The germline V gene encodes CDR1 MGHRA and CDR2 YSYEKL. V lost 2 bases and J 0 bases, leaving 20 bases between the germline ends. This CDR3 is 19 amino acids long. CDR3 amino acids: CASSQIQTVEILAKNIQYF. The CDR3 DNA is TGCGCCAGCAGCCAAATACAGACAGTAGAAATCCTAGCCAAAAACATTCAGTACTTC.

This chain connects TRBV4-3 to TRBJ2-3, with no clear D. CDR3 length equals 14 residues. Germline V CDR1 and CDR2: LGHNA, YSLEER. Trimming took 1 base from V and 3 from J, leaving 8 bases between them. The CDR3 loop is CASSQGYGTDTQYF. CDR3 in DNA: TGCGCCAGCAGCCAAGGGTACGGGACAGATACGCAGTATTTT.

The chain couples TRBV9 to TRBJ2-1, with TRBD1 as a possible D gene (6 bases). Germline V gene lookup returns CDR1 SGDLS and CDR2 YYNGEE. Deletions cut 2 bases from V and 6 bases from J, with 9 bases between. The CDR3 consists of 13 residues. The CDR3 DNA sequence: TGTGCCAGCAGCGTGTCCAGGGGCAATGAGCAGTTCTTC. Translated, it gives CASSVSRGNEQFF.

The V gene is TRBV7-2, the J gene TRBJ2-2; 7 positions match TRBD2. After removal of 6 bases from V and 4 bases from J, the junction contained 11 bases not matched to a gene. The CDR3 runs to 16 residues. Germline lookup yields CDR1 SGHTA and CDR2 FQGNSA. CDR3 sequence: CASSPDGRGSTGELFF. CDR3 sequence (DNA): TGTGCCAGCAGTCCTGATGGGCGGGGGAGCACCGGGGAGCTGTTTTTT.

V is TRBV10-3 and J is TRBJ1-6, with D tentatively TRBD1 (6 bases). Germline CDR1 reads ENHRY; CDR2 reads SYGVKD. Trimming took 2 bases from V and 14 from J, leaving 13 bases between them. The length of the CDR3 is 13 residues. CDR3 nucleotide sequence: TGTGCCATCAGTGAGAAGAAGGGGGGGACCCTCCACTTT. This encodes CAISEKKGGTLHF.

The rearrangement uses TRBV7-9 and TRBJ1-5; 7 bases are a match to TRBD1. Trimming took 3 bases from V and 3 from J; bases not matched to a gene: 14. This CDR3 region has 18 residues. Germline V gene data show CDR1 as SEHNR and CDR2 as FQNEAQ (reference sequence). The DNA of the CDR3 is TGTGCCAGCAGCTTCTGGGCAGGGGGTATAATGGACAATCAGCCCCAGCATTTT. Its protein product is CASSFWAGGIMDNQPQHF.

The chain is built from TRBV10-3 and TRBJ2-5, with 9 bases lining up with TRBD2. Germline V CDR1 and CDR2: ENHRY, SYGVKD. V gave up 5 bases and J gave up 4 bases; unmatched junction bases: 5. CDR3 length: 14 residues. As DNA, the CDR3 is TGTGCCATCAGTTCTAGCGGGGTGGGAGAGACCCAGTACTTC. This codes for CAISSSGVGETQYF.

Only one count was recorded for this clone. The J gene is TRBJ2-3, the V gene TRBV11-3; possible D gene TRBD1, 6 bases. Trimming took off 1 base at V and 0 bases at J, with 11 bases between the two ends. Germline CDR1 SGHNT, CDR2 YENEEA. This CDR3 spans 16 amino acids. CDR3 amino acids: CASSLGRGFSTDTQYF. As DNA, the CDR3 is TGTGCCAGCAGCTTAGGAAGGGGGTTCAGCACAGATACGCAGTATTTT. The entire variable domain, with the rest obtained from reference TRBV11-3 and TRBJ2-3, is as follows: EAGVVQSPRYKIIEKKQPVAFWCNPISGHNTLYWYLQNLGQGPELLIRYENEEAVDDSQLPKDRFSAERLKGVDSTLKIQPAELGDSAVYLCASSLGRGFSTDTQYFGPGTRLTVL.

The V gene is TRBV28, the J gene TRBJ2-4; a possible D gene is TRBD2 (7 bases). CDR3 length equals 13 residues. Germline V gives CDR1 MDHEN, CDR2 SYDVKM. V lost 2 bases and J lost 8, with 10 bases in between. CDR3 sequence reads: CASSLTGRDIQYF. For the CDR3, the DNA is TGTGCCAGCAGTTTAACAGGGAGGGACATTCAGTACTTC.

J is TRBJ2-1 and V is TRBV7-2, with a possible D match to TRBD1 (5 bases). V lost 5 bases to trimming and J lost 1 base, with 12 bases between them. CDR1 and CDR2 (germline): SGHTA, FQGNSA. The CDR3 is 15 residues long. The CDR3 nucleotides are TGTGCCAGCAGCCCTGGTAGGGGATCCTACAATGAGCAGTTCTTC. Its protein is CASSPGRGSYNEQFF. Full variable domain (missing parts from reference TRBV7-2 and TRBJ2-1): GAGVSQSPSNKVTEKGKDVELRCDPISGHTALYWYRQSLGQGLEFLIYFQGNSAPDKSGLPSDRFSAERTGGSVSTLTIQRTQQEDSAVYLCASSPGRGSYNEQFFGPGTRLTVL.

The V gene is TRBV12-2, the J gene TRBJ2-1; TRBD2 was called by the table and not checked on the DNA. TRBV12-2 is a known pseudogene. The CDR3 covers 18 residues. The CDR3 DNA is TGTGCAAGTCGCCTAGGGGGCGGGGGGATAGTCTCCTACAATGAGCAGTTCTTC. It is translated as CASRLGGGGIVSYNEQFF.

On this clone: Because it lacks the conserved phenylalanine or tryptophan at the end, this CDR3 is likely a read error. This chain links TRBV30 with TRBJ1-2; D is uncertain. The CDR3 runs to 11 residues. Per germline, CDR1 GTSNPN and CDR2 SVGIG (reference sequence). Trimming left V 2 bases short and J 9 bases short, with 10 bases between. CDR3 in amino acids: CAWSTVGSYTL. The DNA for the CDR3 is TGTGCCTGGAGTACCGTAGGTAGCTACACCCTC.

The chain employs TRBV4-1 and TRBJ2-7; 8 nucleotides align to TRBD2. Germline V lookup: CDR1 MGHRA, CDR2 YSYEKL. This CDR3 region has 16 residues. Trimming took 0 bases from V and 3 from J; bases not matched to a gene: 7. The CDR3 region has the DNA TGCGCCAGCAGCCAAGATCAGAGCGGGGGCTTCTACGAGCAGTACTTC. Translation gives CASSQDQSGGFYEQYF.

V and J are TRBV9 and TRBJ2-1; TRBD2 matches at 9 bases. Germline CDR1 is SGDLS and CDR2 is YYNGEE. Trimming took 1 base from V and 5 from J; bases not matched to a gene: 4. The CDR3 is 15 residues long. This chain's CDR3 is CASSVRLAGNNEQFF. In DNA, the CDR3 is TGTGCCAGCAGCGTACGGCTAGCGGGGAACAATGAGCAGTTCTTC. The full variable domain, with the rest looked up from reference TRBV9 and TRBJ2-1, is DSGVTQTPKHLITATGQRVTLRCSPRSGDLSVYWYQQSLDQGLQFLIQYYNGEERAKGNILERFSAQQFPDLHSELNLSSLELGDSALYFCASSVRLAGNNEQFFGPGTRLTVL.

The V and J genes are TRBV3-1 (or the pseudogene TRBV3-2) and TRBJ2-3; 9 nucleotides agree with TRBD2. The CDR3 has 18 residues. V shed 0 bases, J shed 2 bases, and the junction held 9 bases outside the gene matches. Germline CDR1 is LGHDT and CDR2 is YNNKEL (reference sequence). This chain's CDR3 is CASSQDNMREGYTDTQYF. Here the CDR3 DNA reads TGTGCCAGCAGCCAAGATAACATGCGGGAGGGGTACACAGATACGCAGTATTTT.

This clone was recorded a few times. The chain links TRBV6-2 or TRBV6-3 to TRBJ1-2, with D possibly being TRBD1 (5 bases). The V end was cut by 5 bases, the J end by 5 bases, with 15 bases between. The V gene's germline CDR1 is MNHEY and CDR2 SVGEGT. CDR3 length equals 14 residues. The CDR3 is CASSQAWRGYGYTF. CDR3 sequence (DNA): TGTGCCAGCAGTCAAGCGTGGAGGGGATATGGCTACACCTTC.

The chain employs TRBV5-1 and TRBJ2-7, with TRBD1 as a possible D gene (5 bases). The CDR3 has 15 amino acids. V lost 4 bases and J 4 bases, leaving 18 bases between the germline ends. CDR1 is SGHRS and CDR2 is YFSETQ in the germline V gene. The CDR3 DNA is TGCGCCAGCAGCCCGGACACTACGAACTGGTACGAGCAGTACTTC. Translated: CASSPDTTNWYEQYF.

This chain connects TRBV30 to TRBJ1-2, with 8 bases matching TRBD1. Germline V gene sequence: CDR1 GTSNPN, CDR2 SVGIG (reference sequence). CDR3 length equals 12 residues. With V trimmed by 4 bases and J by 7 bases, 5 bases remained unmatched. The CDR3 region has the DNA TGTGCCTGGAACGGACAGGGTGGTGGCTACACCTTC. Amino acids: CAWNGQGGGYTF. The full variable domain, its missing parts supplied by reference TRBV30 and TRBJ1-2, is SQTIHQWPATLVQPVGSPLSLECTVEGTSNPNLYWYRQAAGRGLQLLFYSVGIGQISSEVPQNLSASRPQDRQFILSSKKLLLSDSGFYLCAWNGQGGGYTFGSGTRLTVV.

V gene TRBV5-4 combines with J gene TRBJ1-6, with TRBD1 matching over 8 bases. The CDR3 extends over 15 amino acids. Germline CDR1 and CDR2: SGHNT and YYREEE (reference sequence). The ends lost 4 bases at V and 7 bases at J; junction bases unmatched: 7. The DNA of the CDR3 is TGTGCCAGCAGCCCAGGGGGCGGGCTGAATTCACCCCTCCACTTT. Its translation: CASSPGGGLNSPLHF.

The chain couples TRBV27 to TRBJ1-2; D perhaps matches TRBD1 (6 bases). The CDR3 length is 15 residues. V was trimmed by 0 bases and J by 4 bases, leaving 12 bases between them. CDR1 is MNHEY, CDR2 SMNVEV, per germline (reference sequence). CDR3 DNA: TGTGCCAGCAGTTTATCGCCAGGGGCAACCTATGGCTACACCTTC. Protein: CASSLSPGATYGYTF.

The chain employs TRBV19 and TRBJ1-5; tentative D call: TRBD1 (5 bases). Germline CDR1 LNHDA, CDR2 SQIVND (reference sequence). With 4 bases removed from V and 4 bases from J, the gap between germline ends came to 11 bases. The CDR3 sequence is 14 residues long. CDR3 nucleotides: TGTGCCAGTAGTAACACCCGGGGGAATCAGCCCCAGCATTTT. It is translated as CASSNTRGNQPQHF.

The gene calls are TRBV2 and TRBJ1-3; D might be TRBD1 (6 bases). This CDR3 region has 13 residues. With 5 bases removed from V and 4 bases from J, the gap between germline ends came to 9 bases. Germline CDR1 is SNHLY and CDR2 is FYNNEI. The CDR3 bases are TGTGCCAGCAGTAAGGGACAAGGAAACACCATATATTTT. It encodes CASSKGQGNTIYF.